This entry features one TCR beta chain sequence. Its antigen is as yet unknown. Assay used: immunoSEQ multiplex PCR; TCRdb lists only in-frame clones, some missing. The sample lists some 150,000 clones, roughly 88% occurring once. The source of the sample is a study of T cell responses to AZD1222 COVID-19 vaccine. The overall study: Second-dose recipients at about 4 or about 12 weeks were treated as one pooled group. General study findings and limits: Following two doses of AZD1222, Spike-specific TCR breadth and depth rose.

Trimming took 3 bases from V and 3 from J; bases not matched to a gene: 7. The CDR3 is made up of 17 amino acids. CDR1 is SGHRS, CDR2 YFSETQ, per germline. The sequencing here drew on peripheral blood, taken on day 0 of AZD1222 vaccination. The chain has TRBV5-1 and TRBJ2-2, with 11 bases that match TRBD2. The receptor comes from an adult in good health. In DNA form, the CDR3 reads TGCGCCAGCAGCTGGACCGGGACTAGCGGTTACACCGGGGAGCTGTTTTTT. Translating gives CASSWTGTSGYTGELFF.